The TCR beta chain described here comes from a study of blood T cell repertoires in COVID-19. Whole-study context: From the United States, Italy and Spain came samples of acute and convalescent COVID-19. From T cells, B-cell-depleted T cells, or PBMCs came the material, which was cDNA or gDNA.

As processed by the authors: Estimates of nucleated cell counts were drawn from the amplification of reference gene primers. Using immunoSEQ multiplex PCR, the repertoire was profiled, and TCRdb retains in-frame clones only, with some absent. The V and J calls and the clone size are those of that table, but D and trimming were determined from the DNA. The sample contains around 260,000 clones, approximately 87% of which appear only once. The sequence came from a woman aged 45-59 years with acute or convalescent COVID-19. Sequencing was done on a sample of peripheral blood.

The CDR3 nucleotides are TGTGCCAGCAGTATCGCAGGGAGGGTGTATAATTCACCCCTCCACTTT. Protein product: CASSIAGRVYNSPLHF. J is TRBJ1-6 and V is TRBV28; weak D call: TRBD1 (5 bases). Between the trimmed V and J ends, which lost 5 bases and 4 bases, there was a span of 15 bases. Germline-derived CDR1 and CDR2 are MDHEN and SYDVKM. The CDR3 extends over 16 amino acids.